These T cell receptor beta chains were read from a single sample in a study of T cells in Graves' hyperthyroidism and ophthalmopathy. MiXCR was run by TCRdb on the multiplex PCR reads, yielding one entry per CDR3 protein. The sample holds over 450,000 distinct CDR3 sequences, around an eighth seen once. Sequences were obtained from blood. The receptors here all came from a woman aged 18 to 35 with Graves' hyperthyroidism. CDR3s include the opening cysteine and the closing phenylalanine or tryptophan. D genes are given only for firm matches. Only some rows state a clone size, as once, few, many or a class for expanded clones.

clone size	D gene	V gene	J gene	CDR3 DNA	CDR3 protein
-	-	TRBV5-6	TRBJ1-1	TGTGCCAGCAGCTTTCAAGAAGCTTTCTTT	CASSFQEAFF
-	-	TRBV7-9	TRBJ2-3	TGTGCCAGCAGCTTAGCGGGAGCGTCAGATACGCAGTATTTT	CASSLAGASDTQYF
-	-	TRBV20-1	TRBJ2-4	TGCAGTGCTACCTGGGGCAGGGGTGCCAAAAACATTCAGTACTTC	CSATWGRGAKNIQYF
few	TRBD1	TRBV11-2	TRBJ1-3	TGTGCCAGCAGCCAGAGACAGGGGGCGGGAAACACCATATATTTT	CASSQRQGAGNTIYF
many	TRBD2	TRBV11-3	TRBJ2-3	TGTGCCAGCAGTGGACCTAGCGGGAACACAGATACGCAGTATTTT	CASSGPSGNTDTQYF
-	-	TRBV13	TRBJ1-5	TGTGCCAGCAGCTTAGGGCAGGCATGGGGCAATCAGCCCCAGCATTTT	CASSLGQAWGNQPQHF
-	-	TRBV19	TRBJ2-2	TGTGCCAGTAGTATCTCGCATAACACCGGGGAGCTGTTTTTT	CASSISHNTGELFF
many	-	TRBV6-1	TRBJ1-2	TGTGCCAGCAGTTACGTACCACCGGGACCCGCCTATGGCTACACCTTC	CASSYVPPGPAYGYTF
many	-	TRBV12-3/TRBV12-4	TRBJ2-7	TGTGCCAGCAGTTTAGTGGTAGGCGAGCAGTACTTC	CASSLVVGEQYF
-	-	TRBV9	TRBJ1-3	TGTGCCAGCAGCGCGGGACCTATCTCTGGAAACACCATATATTTT	CASSAGPISGNTIYF
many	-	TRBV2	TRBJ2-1	TGTGCCAGCAGTGAAGCGTACGGGTTCAATGAGCAGTTCTTC	CASSEAYGFNEQFF
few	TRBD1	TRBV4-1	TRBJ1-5	TGCGCCAGCACCCGAGGACAGGGAAGCAATCAGCCCCAGCATTTT	CASTRGQGSNQPQHF
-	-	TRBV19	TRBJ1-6	TGTGCCAGTAGTATATGGGGCAGGGGAAAGGATTCACCCCTCCACTTT	CASSIWGRGKDSPLHF
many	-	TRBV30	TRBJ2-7	TGTGCCTGGAGTGTCAGGGCCAGCTCCTACGAGCAGTACTTC	CAWSVRASSYEQYF
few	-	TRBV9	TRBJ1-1	TGTGCCAGCAGCGACCCTCGACCGTCGGGTCGCACTGAAGCTTTCTTT	CASSDPRPSGRTEAFF
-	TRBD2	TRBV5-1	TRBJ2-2	TGCGCCAGCAGCTCCGGGAGGGGCTCGGTGAACACCGGGGAGCTGTTTTTT	CASSSGRGSVNTGELFF
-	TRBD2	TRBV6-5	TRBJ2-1	TGTGCCAGCAGTTACACAGCGGGGGGCAACAATGAGCAGTTCTTC	CASSYTAGGNNEQFF
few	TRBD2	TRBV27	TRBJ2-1	TGTGCCAGCAGACCCCTTTCGGGAGGAAGCTCCTACAATGAGCAGTTCTTC	CASRPLSGGSSYNEQFF
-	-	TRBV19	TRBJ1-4	TGTGCCAGCCGACGGAACTCTGCAACTAATGAAAAACTGTTTTTT	CASRRNSATNEKLFF
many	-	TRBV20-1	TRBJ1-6	TGCAGTGCTTGGGCCCGAGGGGATAATTCACCCCTCCACTTT	CSAWARGDNSPLHF
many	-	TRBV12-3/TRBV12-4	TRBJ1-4	TGTGCCAGCAGTGGGACCGTCGAAGAAAAACTGTTTTTT	CASSGTVEEKLFF
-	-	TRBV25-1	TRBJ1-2	TGTGCCAGCAGTGATCACACTAACTATGGCTACACCTTC	CASSDHTNYGYTF
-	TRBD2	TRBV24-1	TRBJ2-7	TGTGCCACCAGTGACGGGACTACCTCCTACGAGCAGTACTTC	CATSDGTTSYEQYF
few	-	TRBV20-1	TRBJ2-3	TGCAGTGCCAGGCGACTAGAATCCACAGATACGCAGTATTTT	CSARRLESTDTQYF
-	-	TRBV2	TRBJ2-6	TGTGCCAGCAGGACAGCCGGGGCCAACGTCCTGACTTTC	CASRTAGANVLTF
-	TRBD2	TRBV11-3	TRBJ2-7	TGTGCCAGCAGCTTCGATGAGCGGGACTACGAGCAGTACTTC	CASSFDERDYEQYF
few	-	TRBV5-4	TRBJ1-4	TGTGCCAGCAGCTTGGACCTTGGGGGGTCATCTGAAAAACTGTTTTTT	CASSLDLGGSSEKLFF
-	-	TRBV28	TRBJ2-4	TGTGCCAGCAGTCCGCAAATAGCCAAAAACATTCAGTACTTC	CASSPQIAKNIQYF
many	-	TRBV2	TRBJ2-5	TGTGCCAGCAATCCCCTAGCGGTAGGGGGTCAAGAGACCCAGTACTTC	CASNPLAVGGQETQYF
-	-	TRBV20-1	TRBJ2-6	TGCAGTGCTGGGGGCGCACTGGACTCTGGGGCCAACGTCCTGACTTTC	CSAGGALDSGANVLTF
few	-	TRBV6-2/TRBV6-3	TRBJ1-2	TGTGCCAGCAGTTACTCGGCGGTGGATGGCTATGGCTACACCTTC	CASSYSAVDGYGYTF
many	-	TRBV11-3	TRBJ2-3	TGTGCCAGCAGCTCTGGGCTAGCGGACGGAAGGGGGTCCACAGATACGCAGTATTTT	CASSSGLADGRGSTDTQYF
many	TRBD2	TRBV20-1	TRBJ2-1	TGCAGTGCTAGAGATCAACTAGCGGGAGTTCGTGAGCAGTTCTTC	CSARDQLAGVREQFF
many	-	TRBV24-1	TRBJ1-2	TGTGCCACCAGTGTGGGCTATGGCTACACCTTC	CATSVGYGYTF
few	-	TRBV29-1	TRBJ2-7	TGCAGCGTTGAATTAACGGGGGCGGGAGCGTACGAGCAGTACTTC	CSVELTGAGAYEQYF
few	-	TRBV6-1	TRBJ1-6	TGTGCCAGCAGAACCACGCAAGGGGCGAATTCACCCCTCCACTTT	CASRTTQGANSPLHF
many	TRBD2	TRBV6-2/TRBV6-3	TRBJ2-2	TGTGCCAGCAGTTACTCGACGGGGCCGGGACTAGCGGGGAACACCGGGGAGCTGTTTTTT	CASSYSTGPGLAGNTGELFF
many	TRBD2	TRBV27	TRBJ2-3	TGTGCCAGCACCCATAGCGGGGCCAGCACAGATACGCAGTATTTT	CASTHSGASTDTQYF
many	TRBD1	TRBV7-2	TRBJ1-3	TGTGCCAGCAGCTTAGACGGACAGGGGTACGGAAACACCATATATTTT	CASSLDGQGYGNTIYF